This T cell receptor (beta chain) was identified during a study of T cell responses to AZD1222 COVID-19 vaccine. Germline V gene data show CDR1 as KGHSH and CDR2 as LQKENI. Trimming took 3 bases from V and 6 from J, leaving 15 bases between them. This CDR3 is 14 amino acids long. Second-dose timings of about 4 or about 12 weeks were pooled. Produced via immunoSEQ multiplex PCR; TCRdb's table is partial and in-frame only. The profile shows 150,000 to 200,000 clones, 80% to 95% of them singletons. This sequence originates from an adult who received the AZD1222 COVID-19 vaccine. This chain uses TRBV18 with TRBJ2-7; D perhaps matches TRBD2 (5 bases). The material was peripheral blood, obtained 28 days after the second AZD1222 dose. The CDR3 nucleotides read TGTGCCAGCTCACCCGTCCGAGGAGGCGGCGAGCAGTACTTC. Its protein is CASSPVRGGGEQYF. Combining the CDR3 with reference TRBV18 and TRBJ2-7 gives the whole variable domain NAGVMQNPRHLVRRRGQEARLRCSPMKGHSHVYWYRQLPEEGLKFMVYLQKENIIDESGMPKERFSAEFPKEGPSILRIQQVVRGDSAAYFCASSPVRGGGEQYFGPGTRLTVT.